Below, one TCR beta chain is given with its context. Its antigen is not identified. The sample comes from a study of Tregs in tolerant kidney transplant recipients. Study at large: Recipients received nonmyeloablative bone marrow transplants from related graft donors, with transient mixed chimerism.

Findings and caveats of the study: No direct test of biological reproducibility was done here. Some patients' samples used different primers over time, so nucleotide sequences weren't comparable.

Thawed PBMCs were FACS-sorted into unstimulated CD4+CD25+CD127- regulatory T cells, CD4+CD25- non-regulatory cells, CD4 and CD8 cells. The assay was immunoSEQ multiplex PCR, and TCRdb's table has in-frame clones only and misses some. The sample consists of tens of thousands of clones, 90% to 95% of them appearing once. Germline V lookup: CDR1 SGHTA, CDR2 FQGNSA. With 5 bases removed from V and 3 bases from J, the gap between germline ends came to 10 bases. The CDR3 runs to 13 residues. Here the sequenced sample was CD4+ T cells from blood, taken before the transplant. This sequence joins TRBV7-2 and TRBJ1-1; weak D call: TRBD1 (5 bases). The source is a human donor who received a combined kidney and bone marrow transplant. The CDR3 DNA sequence: TGTGCCAGCAGCCCTGTGACAGACACTGAAGCTTTCTTT. This encodes CASSPVTDTEAFF. The variable domain in full, with the rest retrieved from reference TRBV7-2 and TRBJ1-1, is GAGVSQSPSNKVTEKGKDVELRCDPISGHTALYWYRQSLGQGLEFLIYFQGNSAPDKSGLPSDRFSAERTGGSVSTLTIQRTQQEDSAVYLCASSPVTDTEAFFGQGTRLTVV.